The 28 T cell receptor beta chains below were found in one sample sequenced in a study of T cell responses to AZD1222 COVID-19 vaccine. Using immunoSEQ multiplex PCR, the repertoire was profiled, and TCRdb retains in-frame clones only, with some absent. The repertoire consists of approximately 140,000 clones, with just over 90% occurring once and the leading ten covering around 4.7%. This material consisted of peripheral blood, taken on day 0 of AZD1222 vaccination. These receptors all come from an adult in good health.

The chain recombines TRBV3-1 (or the pseudogene TRBV3-2) with TRBJ2-3; possibly TRBD2 for D (7 bases). Per the germline V gene, CDR1 is LGHDT and CDR2 is YNNKEL (reference sequence). The CDR3 has 14 amino acids. The ends were cut back, 4 bases at V and 4 bases at J, with 12 bases in the middle. CDR3 region: CASSPRGGPDTQYF. As DNA, the CDR3 is TGTGCCAGCAGCCCTAGGGGGGGGCCAGATACGCAGTATTTT.

V gene TRBV5-1 combines with J gene TRBJ2-3; 9 nucleotides agree with TRBD1. CDR1 is SGHRS and CDR2 is YFSETQ in the germline V gene. V gave up 4 bases and J gave up 4 bases; unmatched junction bases: 10. The CDR3 has 16 residues. This CDR3 reads CASSRPTGTGSDTQYF. The CDR3 DNA follows: TGCGCCAGCAGCAGGCCTACCGGGACAGGGTCAGATACGCAGTATTTT.

The chain combines TRBV7-2 with TRBJ2-7; no firm D call. Germline CDR1 reads SGHTA; CDR2 reads FQGNSA. V dropped 1 base and J dropped 5 bases, with 9 bases sitting between them. The CDR3 extends over 13 amino acids. This CDR3 is CASSLVRSNEQYF. The CDR3 DNA is TGTGCCAGCAGCTTAGTCCGGTCTAACGAGCAGTACTTC.

The V gene is TRBV20-1, the J gene TRBJ1-2; TRBD1 aligns across 8 bases. V was pared by 3 bases and J by 7 bases, with 7 bases of the junction left unmatched. The CDR3 has 13 residues. Germline lookup yields CDR1 DFQATT and CDR2 SNEGSKA (reference sequence). CDR3 residues: CSASAGGAFGYTF. As DNA, the CDR3 is TGCAGTGCTAGTGCAGGGGGCGCCTTTGGCTACACCTTC.

The chain uses TRBV18 and TRBJ1-5, with a tentative D call TRBD1 (5 bases). Trimming left V 6 bases short and J 4 bases short, with 10 bases between. This CDR3 is 13 amino acids long. Looked up from germline, CDR1 is KGHSH and CDR2 is LQKENI. The CDR3 coding sequence is TGTGCCAGCTCGTCGGGGCAAAATCAGCCCCAGCATTTT. It yields the protein CASSSGQNQPQHF.

The rearrangement links TRBV19 to TRBJ2-1, with 8 bases fitting TRBD2. CDR3 size: 15 residues. V lost 5 bases and J lost 6; bases outside the gene matches: 9. Germline V CDR1 and CDR2: LNHDA, SQIVND (reference sequence). CDR3 nucleotide sequence: TGTGCCAGTAGTGCGAGCGGGAGAGTCAGCAATGAGCAGTTCTTC. This translates into CASSASGRVSNEQFF.

The chain joins TRBV4-1 to TRBJ2-5, with 8 bases lining up with TRBD1. The V and J ends lost 4 bases and 5 bases, in that order; junction bases with no gene match: 6. The CDR3 has 14 amino acids. Germline CDR1 and CDR2: MGHRA and YSYEKL. The CDR3 loop reads CASSRLGQEETQYF. The CDR3 bases are TGCGCCAGCAGCCGCCTGGGACAGGAGGAGACCCAGTACTTC.

The chain couples TRBV5-5 to TRBJ1-5, with 9 bases aligning to TRBD1. Germline lookup yields CDR1 SGHKS and CDR2 YYEKEE (reference sequence). There are 14 residues in the CDR3. J lost 7 bases, V lost 4 bases, and 6 bases had no gene match. The CDR3 is CASSMGTGYQPQHF. Written as DNA, the CDR3 is TGTGCCAGCAGCATGGGGACAGGGTACCAGCCCCAGCATTTT.

The chain is built from TRBV3-1 (or the pseudogene TRBV3-2) and TRBJ1-1; TRBD1 agrees at 8 bases. J gave up 1 base and V 0 bases, and 1 base lay outside the gene matches. The CDR3 has 15 residues. Germline CDR1 is LGHDT and CDR2 is YNNKEL (reference sequence). CDR3 in DNA: TGTGCCAGCAGCCAAGAGGGACAGGAGAACACTGAAGCTTTCTTT. The encoded protein is CASSQEGQENTEAFF.

The genes are TRBV3-1 (or the pseudogene TRBV3-2) and TRBJ1-2; 10 bases fit TRBD1. CDR3 length equals 16 residues. Germline loops: CDR1 LGHDT, CDR2 YNNKEL (reference sequence). Germline trimming cut 1 base from V and 7 bases from J; bases unmatched to any gene: 9. The CDR3 region has the DNA TGTGCCAGCAGCCAAGGGCGACAGGGGGCTTGGGGTGGCTACACCTTC. Translation gives CASSQGRQGAWGGYTF.

The sample holds one count of this clone. The chain couples TRBV7-3 to TRBJ2-3, with D perhaps TRBD1 or TRBD2 (5 bases each). Germline CDR1 and CDR2: SGHTA and FQGTGA. V was clipped by 3 bases and J by 1 base, with 8 bases between them. There are 14 residues in the CDR3. The CDR3 DNA is TGTGCCAGCAGCTTGGTGGGGGGCACAGATACGCAGTATTTT. This encodes CASSLVGGTDTQYF.

This chain connects TRBV7-2 to TRBJ2-7; D remains ambiguous. Germline-derived CDR1 and CDR2 are SGHTA and FQGNSA. The CDR3 has 14 residues. V was trimmed by 1 base and J by 3 bases, leaving 10 bases between them. In DNA form, the CDR3 reads TGTGCCAGCAGCTTAGGATGGATCAACTACGAGCAGTACTTC. It codes for CASSLGWINYEQYF.

The chain carries TRBV6-5 and TRBJ2-3; D is undetermined. The CDR3 is 14 residues long. V was cut by 7 bases and J by 2 bases, with 13 bases left in between. CDR1 MNHEY and CDR2 SVGAGI come from the germline V gene. CDR3 residues: CASNEPEYTDTQYF. CDR3 nucleotide sequence: TGTGCCAGCAACGAGCCGGAGTACACAGATACGCAGTATTTT.

This chain uses TRBV19 with TRBJ2-2; tentative D call: TRBD2 (6 bases). V lost 10 bases and J lost 0, with 21 bases in between. CDR3 length: 17 amino acids. Germline V gene lookup returns CDR1 LNHDA and CDR2 SQIVND (reference sequence). The CDR3 nucleotides read TGTGCCACAGCTTATAGCGGAGGCGGCGCGAACACCGGGGAGCTGTTTTTT. Translated, it gives CATAYSGGGANTGELFF. Full variable domain (outside the CDR3, taken from reference TRBV19 and TRBJ2-2): DGGITQSPKYLFRKEGQNVTLSCEQNLNHDAMYWYRQDPGQGLRLIYYSQIVNDFQKGDIAEGYSVSREKKESFPLTVTSAQKNPTAFYLCATAYSGGGANTGELFFGEGSRLTVL.

V is TRBV9 and J is TRBJ2-1; D is perhaps TRBD1 or TRBD2 (6 bases each). CDR1 and CDR2 from the germline V gene are SGDLS and YYNGEE. This CDR3 comprises 14 residues. The germline V and J ends were trimmed by 4 bases and 9 bases, with 17 bases remaining between them. This chain's CDR3 is CASSPVGGSSEQFF. In nucleotides, the CDR3 is TGTGCCAGCAGCCCCGTCGGGGGCTCTAGTGAGCAGTTCTTC. The whole variable domain, filled in from reference TRBV9 and TRBJ2-1, reads DSGVTQTPKHLITATGQRVTLRCSPRSGDLSVYWYQQSLDQGLQFLIQYYNGEERAKGNILERFSAQQFPDLHSELNLSSLELGDSALYFCASSPVGGSSEQFFGPGTRLTVL.

The chain employs TRBV6-1 and TRBJ2-4, with a weak D call TRBD1 (5 bases). The CDR3 is 16 residues long. Deletions cut 2 bases from V and 4 bases from J, with 15 bases between. Germline V gene lookup returns CDR1 MNHNS and CDR2 SASEGT. DNA for the CDR3: TGTGCCAGCAGTGAACTCAGGGTTGAGATGAAAAACATTCAGTACTTC. This codes for CASSELRVEMKNIQYF.

V usage is TRBV4-3 and J usage is TRBJ1-2; D gene ambiguous. The CDR3 spans 15 residues. Germline lookup yields CDR1 LGHNA and CDR2 YSLEER. Between the trimmed V and J ends, which lost 0 bases and 3 bases, there was a span of 11 bases. DNA of the CDR3: TGCGCCAGCAGCCAAGAATCACTGACCGACTATGGCTACACCTTC. This codes for CASSQESLTDYGYTF.

The V call is TRBV7-2, the J call TRBJ2-1; tentative D call: TRBD2 (5 bases). This CDR3 has 13 residues. V lost 0 bases to trimming and J lost 10 bases, with 10 bases between them. CDR1 is SGHTA, CDR2 FQGNSA, per germline. This CDR3 is CASSLARVHEQFF. DNA of the CDR3: TGTGCCAGCAGCTTAGCGAGGGTACACGAGCAGTTCTTC.

V is TRBV3-1 (or the pseudogene TRBV3-2) and J is TRBJ1-6; no reliable D call. V was pared by 0 bases and J by 10 bases, with 13 bases between. CDR3 size: 15 residues. Germline assignment: CDR1 LGHDT and CDR2 YNNKEL (reference sequence). CDR3 coding DNA: TGTGCCAGCAGCCAAGATAGGAGTTTTGGATCACCCCTCCACTTT. This codes for CASSQDRSFGSPLHF.

This rearrangement joins TRBV7-6 to TRBJ1-6; TRBD1 matches at 7 bases. V dropped 5 bases and J dropped 0; count of bases not matched to a gene: 7. Germline assignment: CDR1 SGHVS and CDR2 FNYEAQ. This CDR3 has 17 residues. The DNA for the CDR3 is TGTGCCAGCAGCCTCCGGGACAGCCTCTCCTATAATTCACCCCTCCACTTT. Translating it yields CASSLRDSLSYNSPLHF. Drawing the rest from reference TRBV7-6 and TRBJ1-6, the complete variable domain is GAGVSQSPRYKVTKRGQDVALRCDPISGHVSLYWYRQALGQGPEFLTYFNYEAQQDKSGLPNDRFSAERPEGSISTLTIQRTEQRDSAMYRCASSLRDSLSYNSPLHFGNGTRLTVT.

The chain carries TRBV27 and TRBJ1-2; 8 nucleotides line up with TRBD1. The V gene's germline CDR1 is MNHEY and CDR2 SMNVEV (reference sequence). CDR3 size: 14 residues. The junction had 6 bases not matched to a gene; V was cut back by 5 bases and J by 4 bases. Written as DNA, the CDR3 is TGTGCCAGCAGTCCCTCGGACAGGGTCTATGGCTACACCTTC. Protein: CASSPSDRVYGYTF.

V and J are TRBV7-3 and TRBJ1-3, with D possibly being TRBD1 (5 bases). The CDR3 is 13 amino acids. Germline values: CDR1 SGHTA, CDR2 FQGTGA. Between the trimmed V and J ends, which lost 4 bases and 3 bases, there was a span of 7 bases. DNA for the CDR3: TGTGCCAGCAGCTCAAGGGGTGGAAACACCATATATTTT. Encoded protein: CASSSRGGNTIYF.

The rearrangement uses TRBV27 and TRBJ1-1; D is unresolved. Germline V gene lookup returns CDR1 MNHEY and CDR2 SMNVEV (reference sequence). V was shortened by 7 bases and J by 1 base, with 10 bases between the two germline ends. This CDR3 spans 13 amino acids. CDR3 coding DNA: TGTGCCAGCATGTGGACCCCGAACACTGAAGCTTTCTTT. Translated: CASMWTPNTEAFF.

The rearrangement uses TRBV7-9 and TRBJ2-7; D remains unclear. Germline assignment: CDR1 SEHNR and CDR2 FQNEAQ (reference sequence). V gave up 5 bases and J gave up 1 base, with 12 bases separating them. The CDR3 covers 14 residues. The chain's CDR3 is CASSPPDWSYEQYF. Written as DNA, the CDR3 is TGTGCCAGCAGCCCCCCCGATTGGTCCTACGAGCAGTACTTC.

The CDR3 reads CASSPGTGGNTIYF. CDR3 bases: TGTGCCAGCAGCCCGGGGACAGGCGGAAACACCATATATTTT. The V and J genes are TRBV7-2 and TRBJ1-3; 8 bases align to TRBD1. Germline loops: CDR1 SGHTA, CDR2 FQGNSA. The CDR3 is 14 residues long. Trimming cost V 5 bases and J 4 bases; bases outside gene matches: 4.

CDR3 coding DNA: TGTGCCAGCAGCTTGGTGGGGGGCCACCACAATGAGCAGTTCTTC. Amino acid sequence: CASSLVGGHHNEQFF. The chain couples TRBV5-4 to TRBJ2-1; D is tentatively TRBD1 or TRBD2 (6 bases each). CDR1 is SGHNT and CDR2 is YYREEE in the germline V gene (reference sequence). The CDR3 totals 15 residues. V was cut by 0 bases and J by 5 bases, with 12 bases left in between. Together with reference TRBV5-4 and TRBJ2-1, the CDR3 gives the full variable domain: ETGVTQSPTHLIKTRGQQVTLRCSSQSGHNTVSWYQQALGQGPQFIFQYYREEENGRGNFPPRFSGLQFPNYSSELNVNALELDDSALYLCASSLVGGHHNEQFFGPGTRLTVL.

The chain recombines TRBV7-2 with TRBJ1-2; 12 bases match TRBD1. The germline gives CDR1 SGHTA, CDR2 FQGNSA. The CDR3 length is 15 residues. Trimming cost V 5 bases and J 8 bases; bases outside gene matches: 9. In nucleotides, the CDR3 is TGTGCCAGCAGCCTACCCCTTGGGACAGGGGGCGGCTACACCTTC. It encodes CASSLPLGTGGGYTF.

The V and J genes are TRBV2 and TRBJ2-7; no definite D call. Trimming left V 3 bases short and J 6 bases short, with 12 bases between. The CDR3 contains 13 residues. Germline-derived CDR1 and CDR2 are SNHLY and FYNNEI. CDR3 in amino acids: CASSELPGPEQYF. CDR3 DNA: TGTGCCAGCAGTGAGCTCCCCGGTCCCGAGCAGTACTTC.